The 21 T cell receptor beta chains in this list originate from one sample, sequenced in a study of glioma-infiltrating T cells (dated by TCRdb to 2016 to 2017). For sequencing, an Illumina MiSeq was employed. The iRepertoire nested amplicon-rescue multiplex PCR (arm-PCR) platform was used to amplify TCR alpha and beta CDR3 regions from RNA. In-frame beta chains were kept once TCRdb had trimmed the public reads at Q25 with fastp and called clones with MiXCR. One record per CDR3 amino acid sequence lists the most common genes and DNA. The sample table records approximately 190,000 distinct CDR3 sequences; about 31% of these occur just once. Of the sample, roughly a fifth falls within the top ten clones. Sequenced sample: glioma tissue, nonneoplastic brain tissue, or PBMCs (not recorded which). The source is a human donor with low-grade glioma or glioblastoma, undergoing nonglioma brain surgery, or in good health (not recorded which).

This clonotype was counted ten times or more. This rearrangement joins TRBV19 to TRBJ2-1; D perhaps matches TRBD1 (5 bases). CDR3 length: 12 residues. Germline CDR1 is LNHDA and CDR2 is SQIVND (reference sequence). Trimming cost V 5 bases and J 8 bases, with 10 bases left between them. The CDR3 DNA is TGTGCCAGTAGTGTAGGGGTCGATGAGCAGTTCTTC. As protein: CASSVGVDEQFF.

This clonotype was detected ten times or more. The chain uses TRBV7-2 and TRBJ1-2; TRBD1 is a possible D gene (6 bases). Germline CDR1 and CDR2: SGHTA and FQGNSA. V dropped 1 base and J dropped 6 bases, with 12 bases sitting between them. The CDR3 length is 14 residues. CDR3 DNA: TGTGCCAGCAGCTTAGGGGGGGGGCTTCATGGCTACACCTTC. Translated: CASSLGGGLHGYTF.

The chain couples TRBV3-1 to TRBJ2-3, with 8 bases identical to TRBD2. The CDR3 extends over 15 amino acids. Germline assignment: CDR1 LGHDT and CDR2 YNNKEL (reference sequence). Trimming took 4 bases from V and 11 from J; bases not matched to a gene: 14. The CDR3 reads CASSPTSESIYEQYF. The CDR3 DNA follows: TGTGCCAGCAGCCCGACTAGCGAGAGTATCTACGAGCAGTATTTT.

This clonotype was recorded at least ten times. V usage is TRBV12-3 or TRBV12-4 and J usage is TRBJ2-4, with D maybe TRBD1 (5 bases). V lost 7 bases to trimming and J lost 5 bases, with 18 bases between them. The CDR3 runs 15 residues. This CDR3 is CASKVGREGQNIQYF. CDR3 coding DNA: TGTGCCAGCAAAGTCGGCAGGGAAGGGCAAAACATTCAGTACTTC.

In this sample, this clonotype turned up many times. The chain recombines TRBV7-6 with TRBJ2-7; TRBD2 matches at 11 bases. Germline CDR1 is SGHVS and CDR2 is FNYEAQ. This CDR3 contains 16 residues. Trimming cost V 5 bases and J 3 bases; bases outside gene matches: 9. In DNA form, the CDR3 reads TGTGCCAGCAGCCTCAGGGGGACTAGCGGATTCTACGAGCAGTACTTC. This translates into CASSLRGTSGFYEQYF.

At least ten counts were recorded for this clonotype. The gene calls are TRBV3-1 and TRBJ2-1; TRBD2 matches 7 bases. Trimming cost V 4 bases and J 5 bases; bases outside gene matches: 8. The CDR3 loop spans 15 amino acids. In germline, CDR1 is LGHDT, CDR2 YNNKEL (reference sequence). The CDR3 sequence is CASSLLAGQNNEQFF. CDR3 sequence (DNA): TGTGCCAGCAGCCTCTTAGCGGGCCAAAACAATGAGCAGTTCTTC.

In this sample, this clonotype turned up many times. This sequence joins TRBV7-9 and TRBJ2-3, with 7 bases fitting TRBD1. With 5 bases clipped from V and 2 bases from J, the junction kept 4 bases outside the gene matches. This CDR3 region has 14 residues. Germline CDR1 and CDR2: SEHNR and FQNEAQ (reference sequence). The chain's CDR3 is CASSRDRTTDTQYF. DNA for the CDR3: TGTGCCAGCAGCCGGGACAGAACCACAGATACGCAGTATTTT. Looking up the rest from reference TRBV7-9 and TRBJ2-3 gives the full variable domain: DTGVSQNPRHKITKRGQNVTFRCDPISEHNRLYWYRQTLGQGPEFLTYFQNEAQLEKSRLLSDRFSAERPKGSFSTLEIQRTEQGDSAMYLCASSRDRTTDTQYFGPGTRLTVL.

This clonotype was picked up many times. This chain connects TRBV6-1 to TRBJ2-1; TRBD2 agrees at 14 bases. The CDR3 totals 13 residues. J lost 7 bases, V lost 10 bases, and 3 bases had no gene match. Per germline, CDR1 MNHNS and CDR2 SASEGT. The CDR3 coding sequence is TGTGCCACCCGACTAGCGGGAGGGAATGAGCAGTTCTTC. It translates to CATRLAGGNEQFF.

The genes are TRBV4-2 and TRBJ2-5; D remains unclear. Trimming took 0 bases from V and 5 from J, leaving 13 bases between them. This CDR3 is built from 15 residues. The germline CDR1 and CDR2 sequences are LGHNA and YNFKEQ. The CDR3 sequence: CASSQDRGGSETQYF. CDR3 sequence (DNA): TGTGCCAGCAGCCAAGACCGCGGCGGCAGTGAGACCCAGTACTTC.

This clonotype showed up many times. The J gene is TRBJ1-1, the V gene TRBV7-2, with 9 nucleotides matching TRBD1. Losses at the gene ends were 6 bases for V and 4 bases for J; bases not matched to a gene: 9. The germline V gene encodes CDR1 SGHTA and CDR2 FQGNSA. The CDR3 extends over 15 amino acids. CDR3 DNA sequence: TGTGCCAGCAGTCTACAAGCACAGGGGGCCACTGAAGCTTTCTTT. This gives the protein CASSLQAQGATEAFF.

On this clonotype itself: One end of the junction does not line up with germline, which may come from a read error. The rearrangement joins TRBV3-1 to TRBJ2-7, with TRBD1 matching 9 bases. The CDR3 loop spans 14 amino acids. CDR1 and CDR2 from the germline V gene are LGHDT and YNNKEL (reference sequence). The CDR3 DNA is TGTGCCAGCAGCCTCAGGACAGGGGCGAACGAGCGGTACTTC. This codes for CASSLRTGANERYF.

This clonotype has ten or more counts. V and J are TRBV20-1 and TRBJ2-7; 8 positions match TRBD1. V lost 0 bases, J lost 3 bases, and 4 bases stayed unmatched. There are 14 residues in the CDR3. CDR1 and CDR2 from the germline V gene are DFQATT and SNEGSKA (reference sequence). Here the CDR3 DNA reads TGCAGTGCTAGAGATTCACAGGGGGGCTACGAGCAGTACTTC. This codes for CSARDSQGGYEQYF.

This clonotype was seen repeatedly, ten times or more. The CDR3 DNA reads as TGTGCCAGCACCTTGGTCCGGGGACTTTCCTACAATGAGCAGTTCTTC. It encodes CASTLVRGLSYNEQFF. The chain couples TRBV28 to TRBJ2-1; possibly TRBD2 for D (6 bases). The V gene's germline CDR1 is MDHEN and CDR2 SYDVKM. CDR3 length: 16 amino acids. Trimming took 7 bases from V and 1 from J, leaving 17 bases between them.

The gene calls are TRBV18 and TRBJ1-1, with D perhaps TRBD1 (5 bases). Germline V lookup: CDR1 KGHSH, CDR2 LQKENI. The length of the CDR3 is 15 residues. Trimming cost V 3 bases and J 1 base, with 12 bases left between them. CDR3 DNA: TGTGCCAGCTCACCTTCGGACATACAGAACACTGAAGCTTTCTTT. It translates to CASSPSDIQNTEAFF. Filled out from reference TRBV18 and TRBJ1-1, the complete variable domain reads NAGVMQNPRHLVRRRGQEARLRCSPMKGHSHVYWYRQLPEEGLKFMVYLQKENIIDESGMPKERFSAEFPKEGPSILRIQQVVRGDSAAYFCASSPSDIQNTEAFFGQGTRLTVV.

Many counts were recorded for this clonotype. The chain recombines TRBV7-2 with TRBJ2-1; D might be TRBD1 (6 bases). CDR1 and CDR2 from the germline V gene are SGHTA and FQGNSA. The CDR3 runs 13 residues. V was cut by 5 bases and J by 6 bases, with 11 bases left in between. The CDR3 DNA follows: TGTGCCAGCAGCGTGGGACAAAGCAATGAGCAGTTCTTC. This gives the protein CASSVGQSNEQFF.

This clonotype was seen ten or more times. V gene TRBV3-1 combines with J gene TRBJ1-6, with TRBD1 identical over 8 bases. This CDR3 has 16 amino acids. Trimming removed 3 bases from V and 8 bases from J; junction bases left unmatched: 9. Germline-derived CDR1 and CDR2 are LGHDT and YNNKEL (reference sequence). As DNA, the CDR3 is TGTGCCAGCAGCCAGGCCAGGACAGGGTTTGATTCACCCCTCCACTTT. Protein sequence: CASSQARTGFDSPLHF.

This clonotype was seen repeatedly, ten times or more. The chain joins TRBV7-2 to TRBJ2-7; D call uncertain. V was pared by 1 base and J by 2 bases, with 9 bases between. Looked up from germline, CDR1 is SGHTA and CDR2 is FQGNSA. The CDR3 has 14 amino acids. The CDR3 DNA is TGTGCCAGCAGCTTAGAGGTCACCGCCTACGAGCAGTACTTC. Its translation is CASSLEVTAYEQYF. The full variable domain, rest sourced from reference TRBV7-2 and TRBJ2-7, is GAGVSQSPSNKVTEKGKDVELRCDPISGHTALYWYRQSLGQGLEFLIYFQGNSAPDKSGLPSDRFSAERTGGSVSTLTIQRTQQEDSAVYLCASSLEVTAYEQYFGPGTRLTVT.

About this clonotype: A much larger clone lies a single base off, so this may be a read error. This chain connects TRBV4-1 to TRBJ2-3; D may be TRBD1 (6 bases). V was cut by 2 bases and J by 5 bases, with 8 bases left in between. This CDR3 has 13 amino acids. Germline CDR1 reads MGHRA; CDR2 reads YSYEKL. The CDR3 DNA reads as TGCGCCAGCAGCCAAAGGGACATAGATACGCAGTATTTT. This sequence encodes CASSQRDIDTQYF.

There are a few counts of this clonotype. The chain recombines TRBV19 with TRBJ2-1, with 8 bases identical to TRBD2. CDR3 length: 14 amino acids. V trimming: 5 bases; J trimming: 3 bases; junction bases outside the gene matches: 3. CDR1 and CDR2 (germline): LNHDA, SQIVND (reference sequence). CDR3 sequence reads: CASSLLAGYNEQFF. CDR3 sequence (DNA): TGTGCCAGTAGTCTTCTAGCGGGCTACAATGAGCAGTTCTTC.

This chain joins TRBV11-2 and TRBJ2-5; D unclear. The CDR3 is made up of 15 amino acids. V was clipped by 2 bases and J by 5 bases, with 15 bases between them. The germline CDR1 and CDR2 sequences are SGHAT and FQNNGV. The CDR3 sequence is CASSLRPASRETQYF. In DNA form, the CDR3 reads TGTGCCAGCAGCTTAAGGCCTGCATCTCGGGAGACCCAGTACTTC.

This clonotype was detected only a few times. J is TRBJ2-1 and V is TRBV19; 11 nucleotides agree with TRBD2. The CDR3 consists of 15 residues. Trimming at V came to 4 bases and at J to 4 bases, leaving 3 bases not matched to a gene. The germline V gene encodes CDR1 LNHDA and CDR2 SQIVND (reference sequence). The CDR3 reads CASSKTSGTYNEQFF. The CDR3 bases are TGTGCCAGTAGTAAGACTAGCGGGACGTACAATGAGCAGTTCTTC.